This TCR beta chain appears in the sequencing data of a study of shared clonotypes between healthy human individuals. Study context: Donors, aged 18 to 49, were a couple of women and a few men.

With 3 bases clipped from V and 3 bases from J, the junction kept 14 bases outside the gene matches. The CDR3 is made up of 18 amino acids. The germline CDR1 and CDR2 sequences are SGHVS and FNYEAQ. Produced via immunoSEQ multiplex PCR; TCRdb's table is partial and in-frame only. Among some 350,000 clones, under 80% were seen once, and the ten largest hold 10%. As concerns this clone: Its target is unknown.

The study's findings and limits: Sequencing depth was predicted to influence how clonotypes are shared among donors.

The J gene is TRBJ2-3, the V gene TRBV7-6; 8 bases map to TRBD2. The source is a man aged 30 to 39 in good health. Sample: memory CD4+ T cells sorted from blood. Indicated subset: CD45RA-negative fraction. Written as DNA, the CDR3 is TGTGCCAGCAGCTTGGGGAGACGGGAGGGTCAAAGAACAGATACGCAGTATTTT. Translating it yields CASSLGRREGQRTDTQYF.